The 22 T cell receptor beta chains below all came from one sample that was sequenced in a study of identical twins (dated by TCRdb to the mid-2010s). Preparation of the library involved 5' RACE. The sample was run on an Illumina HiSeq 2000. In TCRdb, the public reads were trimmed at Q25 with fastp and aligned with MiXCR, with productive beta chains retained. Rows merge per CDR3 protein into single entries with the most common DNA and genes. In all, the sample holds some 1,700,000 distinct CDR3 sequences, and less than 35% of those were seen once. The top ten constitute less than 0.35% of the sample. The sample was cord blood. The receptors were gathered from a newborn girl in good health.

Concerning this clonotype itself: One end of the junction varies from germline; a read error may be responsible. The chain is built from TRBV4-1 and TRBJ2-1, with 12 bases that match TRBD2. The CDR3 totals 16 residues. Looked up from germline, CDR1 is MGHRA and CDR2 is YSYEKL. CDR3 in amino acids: CASSGRLAGAYSEQFF. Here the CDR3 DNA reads TGCGCCAGCAGCGGTCGACTAGCGGGGGCCTACAGTGAGCAGTTCTTC.

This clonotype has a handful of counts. The CDR3 loop reads CASSRDRVGNTIYF. CDR3 in DNA: TGTGCCAGCAGCCGGGACAGGGTAGGAAACACCATATATTTT. The chain has TRBV28 and TRBJ1-3; 9 positions match TRBD1. Germline CDR1 MDHEN, CDR2 SYDVKM. Trimming removed 6 bases from V and 4 bases from J; junction bases left unmatched: 4. This CDR3 has 14 amino acids.

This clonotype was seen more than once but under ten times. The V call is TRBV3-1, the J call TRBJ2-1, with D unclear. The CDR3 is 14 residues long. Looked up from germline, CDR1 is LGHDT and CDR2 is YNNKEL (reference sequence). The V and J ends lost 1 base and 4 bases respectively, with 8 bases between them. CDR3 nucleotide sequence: TGTGCCAGCAGCCAAGTAGGTCCATACAATGAGCAGTTCTTC. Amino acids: CASSQVGPYNEQFF.

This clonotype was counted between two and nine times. DNA for the CDR3: TGTGCCAGCAGTTTCGGGACAGGGTCCCGTACGCAGTATTTT. Translation gives CASSFGTGSRTQYF. The gene calls are TRBV27 and TRBJ2-3, with 9 bases that match TRBD1. Germline V gene lookup returns CDR1 MNHEY and CDR2 SMNVEV (reference sequence). Trimming cost V 3 bases and J 8 bases; bases outside gene matches: 6. This CDR3 region has 14 residues.

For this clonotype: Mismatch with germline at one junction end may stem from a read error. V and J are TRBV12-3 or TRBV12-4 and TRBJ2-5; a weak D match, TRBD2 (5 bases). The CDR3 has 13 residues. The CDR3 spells CASSLRVSYEQSF. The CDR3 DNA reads TGTGCCAGCAGTTTGAGGGTCTCCTACGAGCAGTCCTTC.

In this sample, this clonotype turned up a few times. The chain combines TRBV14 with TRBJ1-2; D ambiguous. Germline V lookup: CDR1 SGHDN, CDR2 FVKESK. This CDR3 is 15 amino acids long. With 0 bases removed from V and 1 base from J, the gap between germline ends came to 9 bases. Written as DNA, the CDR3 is TGTGCCAGCAGCCAAGATCGGGGAGATAACTATGGCTACACCTTC. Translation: CASSQDRGDNYGYTF. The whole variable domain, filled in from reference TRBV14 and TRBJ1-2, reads EAGVTQFPSHSVIEKGQTVTLRCDPISGHDNLYWYRRVMGKEIKFLLHFVKESKQDESGMPNNRFLAERTGGTYSTLKVQPAELEDSGVYFCASSQDRGDNYGYTFGSGTRLTVV.

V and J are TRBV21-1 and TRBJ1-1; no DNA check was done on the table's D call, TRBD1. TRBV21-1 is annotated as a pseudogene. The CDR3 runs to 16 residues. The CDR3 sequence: CASSDNEGQGNTEAFF. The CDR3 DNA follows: TGTGCCAGCAGCGATAACGAGGGACAGGGGAACACTGAAGCTTTCTTT.

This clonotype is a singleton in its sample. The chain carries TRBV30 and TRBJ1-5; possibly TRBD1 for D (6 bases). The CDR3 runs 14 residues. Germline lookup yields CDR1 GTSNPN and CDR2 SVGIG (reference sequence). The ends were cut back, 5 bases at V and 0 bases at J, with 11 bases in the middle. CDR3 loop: CAWQQGFSNQPQHF. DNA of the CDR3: TGTGCCTGGCAACAGGGTTTTAGCAATCAGCCCCAGCATTTT.

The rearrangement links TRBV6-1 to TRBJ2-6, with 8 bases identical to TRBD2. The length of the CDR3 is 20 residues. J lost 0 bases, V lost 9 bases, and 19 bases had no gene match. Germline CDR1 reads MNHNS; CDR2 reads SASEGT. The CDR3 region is CASKQSPGLGRYSGANVLTF. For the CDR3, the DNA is TGTGCCAGTAAACAATCCCCGGGACTAGGAAGATACTCTGGGGCCAACGTCCTGACTTTC.

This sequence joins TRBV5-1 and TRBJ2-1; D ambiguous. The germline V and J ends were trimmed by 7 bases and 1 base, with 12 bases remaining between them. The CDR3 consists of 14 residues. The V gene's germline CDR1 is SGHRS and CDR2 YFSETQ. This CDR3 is CASGSRKSYNEQFF. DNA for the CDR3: TGCGCCAGCGGTTCCCGAAAGTCCTACAATGAGCAGTTCTTC.

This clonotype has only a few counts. The CDR3 coding sequence is TGTGCCAGCAGTGAAAGGCAGGTAGAATTTGGCAATCAGCCCCAGCATTTT. Amino acids: CASSERQVEFGNQPQHF. The chain has TRBV2 and TRBJ1-5; D call uncertain. V was pared by 2 bases and J by 2 bases, with 16 bases between. Germline CDR1 is SNHLY and CDR2 is FYNNEI. There are 17 residues in the CDR3.

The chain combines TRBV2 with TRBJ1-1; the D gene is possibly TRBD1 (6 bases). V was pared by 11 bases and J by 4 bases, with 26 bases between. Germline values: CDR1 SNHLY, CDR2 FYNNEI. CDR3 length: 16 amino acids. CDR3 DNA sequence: TGTGCCTCACAAGGGGGTTTAAGGGTGCGAGGCACTGAAGCTTTCTTT. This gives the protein CASQGGLRVRGTEAFF.

CDR3 protein: CASTSVTPYGYTF. CDR3 bases: TGTGCCAGTACCTCGGTGACGCCGTATGGCTACACCTTC. The J gene is TRBJ1-2, the V gene TRBV19; the D is unclear. V was cut by 7 bases and J by 5 bases, with 14 bases left in between. CDR1 and CDR2 from the germline V gene are LNHDA and SQIVND (reference sequence). The CDR3 has 13 amino acids.

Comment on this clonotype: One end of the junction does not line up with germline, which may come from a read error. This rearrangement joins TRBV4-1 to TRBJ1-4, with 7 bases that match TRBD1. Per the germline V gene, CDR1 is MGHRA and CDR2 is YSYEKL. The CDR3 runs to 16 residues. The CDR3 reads CVSSLAWTGDNEKLFF. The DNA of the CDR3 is TGCGTCAGCAGCCTCGCCTGGACAGGTGACAATGAAAAACTGTTTTTT.

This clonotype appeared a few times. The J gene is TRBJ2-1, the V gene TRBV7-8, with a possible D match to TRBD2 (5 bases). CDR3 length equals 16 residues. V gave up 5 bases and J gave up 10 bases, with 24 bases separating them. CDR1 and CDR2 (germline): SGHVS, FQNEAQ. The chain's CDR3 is CASSRSRTPLVAEQFF. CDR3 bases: TGTGCCAGCAGCCGATCCCGGACTCCACTAGTAGCCGAGCAGTTCTTC. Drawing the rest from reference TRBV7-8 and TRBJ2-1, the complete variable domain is GAGVSQSPRYKVAKRGQDVALRCDPISGHVSLFWYQQALGQGPEFLTYFQNEAQLDKSGLPSDRFFAERPEGSVSTLKIQRTQQEDSAVYLCASSRSRTPLVAEQFFGPGTRLTVL.

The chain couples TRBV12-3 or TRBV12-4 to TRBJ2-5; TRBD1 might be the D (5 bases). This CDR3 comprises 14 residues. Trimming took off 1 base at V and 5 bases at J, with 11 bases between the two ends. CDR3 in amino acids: CASSLGGSWETQYF. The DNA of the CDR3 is TGTGCCAGCAGTTTAGGGGGCTCCTGGGAGACCCAGTACTTC.

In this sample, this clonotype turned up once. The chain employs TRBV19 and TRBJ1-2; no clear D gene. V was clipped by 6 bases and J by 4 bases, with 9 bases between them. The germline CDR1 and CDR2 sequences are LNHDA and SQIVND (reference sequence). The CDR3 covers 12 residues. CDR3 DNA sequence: TGTGCCAGTAGGAGCGGATCCTATGGCTACACCTTC. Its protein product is CASRSGSYGYTF.

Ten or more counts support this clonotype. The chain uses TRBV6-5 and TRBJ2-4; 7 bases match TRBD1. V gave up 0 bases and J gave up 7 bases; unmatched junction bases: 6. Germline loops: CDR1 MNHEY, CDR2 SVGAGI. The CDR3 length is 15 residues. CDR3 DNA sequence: TGTGCCAGCAGTTACTCGAATAGGGGGCGGAACATTCAGTACTTC. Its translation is CASSYSNRGRNIQYF.

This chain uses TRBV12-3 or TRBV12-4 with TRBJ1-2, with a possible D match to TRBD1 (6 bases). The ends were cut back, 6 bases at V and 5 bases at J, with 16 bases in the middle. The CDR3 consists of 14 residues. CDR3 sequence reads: CASRPGTSPYGYTF. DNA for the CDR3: TGTGCCAGCAGACCCGGGACATCCCCTTATGGCTACACCTTC.

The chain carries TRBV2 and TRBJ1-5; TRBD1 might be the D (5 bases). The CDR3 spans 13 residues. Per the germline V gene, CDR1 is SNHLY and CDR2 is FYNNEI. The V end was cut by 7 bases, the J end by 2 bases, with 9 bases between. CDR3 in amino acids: CASTRVRNQPQHF. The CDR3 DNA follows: TGTGCCAGCACCAGGGTTCGCAATCAGCCCCAGCATTTT.

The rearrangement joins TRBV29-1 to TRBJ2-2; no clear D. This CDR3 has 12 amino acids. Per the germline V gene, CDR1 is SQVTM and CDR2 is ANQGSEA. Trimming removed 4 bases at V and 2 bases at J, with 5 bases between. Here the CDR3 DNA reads TGCAGCGTTGGGCCTAACACCGGGGAGCTGTTTTTT. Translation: CSVGPNTGELFF.

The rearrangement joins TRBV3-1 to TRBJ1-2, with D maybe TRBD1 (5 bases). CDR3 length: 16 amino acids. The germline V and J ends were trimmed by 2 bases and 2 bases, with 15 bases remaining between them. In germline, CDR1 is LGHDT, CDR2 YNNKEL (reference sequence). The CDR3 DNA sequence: TGTGCCAGCAGCCAACACCCGGGACGGTCCAACTATGGCTACACCTTC. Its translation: CASSQHPGRSNYGYTF.